The 18 T cell receptor beta chains reported below all come from one sample, sequenced in a study of identical twins. Each CDR3 protein is one row after TCRdb ran MiXCR on the 5' RACE reads. This sample carries 200,000 to 300,000 distinct CDR3 sequences, over 9.5% of them seen once, and the ten largest clones take roughly 4.2%. This sample also appeared in a second study, on yellow fever vaccine responses in identical twins.

Sequences were obtained from memory (CD45RO+) T cells sorted from blood. The receptors shown here come from a woman younger than 35 in good health.

The chain has TRBV6-2 or TRBV6-3 and TRBJ2-3; 7 bases match TRBD1. Trimming took 6 bases from V and 5 from J; bases not matched to a gene: 11. The CDR3 runs 15 residues. Germline V gene lookup returns CDR1 MNHEY and CDR2 SVGEGT. The CDR3 protein is CASSPPRGQGDTQYF. The CDR3 bases are TGTGCCAGCAGCCCCCCAAGGGGGCAAGGAGATACGCAGTATTTT.

The genes are TRBV24-1 and TRBJ2-1, with D unclear. Germline CDR1 and CDR2: KGHDR and SFDVKD. Trimming cost V 1 base and J 7 bases, with 7 bases left between them. The CDR3 totals 13 residues. CDR3 protein: CATSDFRRNEQFF. CDR3 nucleotide sequence: TGTGCCACCAGTGATTTCCGTAGAAATGAGCAGTTCTTC.

This clonotype was seen only a few times. The chain combines TRBV11-2 with TRBJ2-1, with D possibly TRBD2 on 5 matching bases. The CDR3 is made up of 15 amino acids. Trimming removed 5 bases at V and 8 bases at J, with 19 bases between. The germline gives CDR1 SGHAT, CDR2 FQNNGV. CDR3 sequence reads: CASSARRAKRDEQFF. The CDR3 DNA reads TGTGCCAGCAGCGCCAGGCGGGCTAAACGGGATGAGCAGTTCTTC.

This clonotype occurred a few times. The rearrangement uses TRBV20-1 and TRBJ2-7, with D possibly called TRBD1 or TRBD2 (5 bases each). The germline gives CDR1 DFQATT, CDR2 SNEGSKA (reference sequence). The CDR3 runs to 11 residues. The V end lost 0 bases, the J end lost 12 bases, and 12 bases lay between the germline ends. In nucleotides, the CDR3 is TGCAGTGCTAGAGATCAAGCAGGGAGGTACTTC. Translated, it gives CSARDQAGRYF.

This clonotype was counted ten times or more. The gene calls are TRBV3-1 and TRBJ2-2, with D possibly TRBD1 on 5 matching bases. The germline gives CDR1 LGHDT, CDR2 YNNKEL (reference sequence). The CDR3 has 17 residues. Trimming shortened V by 3 bases and J by 0 bases, and 14 bases separated the two germline ends. CDR3 residues: CASSHRPDSSNTGELFF. The CDR3 DNA sequence: TGTGCCAGCAGCCATCGCCCCGACAGCTCGAACACCGGGGAGCTGTTTTTT.

This clonotype turned up a few times. V is TRBV6-1 and J is TRBJ1-4; D is undetermined. Germline V lookup: CDR1 MNHNS, CDR2 SASEGT. V was clipped by 8 bases and J by 5 bases, with 15 bases between them. CDR3 size: 14 residues. The CDR3 spells CASCRGSSNEKLFF. CDR3 nucleotide sequence: TGTGCCAGCTGCCGAGGGAGTAGCAATGAAAAACTGTTTTTT.

The sample holds a few counts of this clonotype. The chain has TRBV29-1 and TRBJ1-1; D is possibly TRBD1 (6 bases). Trimming removed 6 bases at V and 1 base at J, with 15 bases between. The length of the CDR3 is 14 residues. Germline CDR1 is SQVTM and CDR2 is ANQGSEA. The CDR3 is CSVGLQGRNTEAFF. As DNA, the CDR3 is TGCAGCGTCGGATTACAGGGACGGAACACTGAAGCTTTCTTT. The whole variable domain, remainder taken from reference TRBV29-1 and TRBJ1-1, is SAVISQKPSRDICQRGTSLTIQCQVDSQVTMMFWYRQQPGQSLTLIATANQGSEATYESGFVIDKFPISRPNLTFSTLTVSNMSPEDSSIYLCSVGLQGRNTEAFFGQGTRLTVV.

The chain is built from TRBV5-1 and TRBJ2-5; D might be TRBD1 or TRBD2, each matching 5 bases. The CDR3 length is 17 residues. CDR1 SGHRS and CDR2 YFSETQ come from the germline V gene. Trimming removed 0 bases at V and 4 bases at J, with 19 bases between. The CDR3 is CASSLAGAASGGETQYF. CDR3 in DNA: TGCGCCAGCAGCTTGGCCGGGGCAGCATCGGGCGGAGAGACCCAGTACTTC.

This clonotype was seen ten or more times. The gene calls are TRBV29-1 and TRBJ2-5; D not resolved. The germline CDR1 and CDR2 sequences are SQVTM and ANQGSEA. V was pared by 0 bases and J by 1 base, with 9 bases between. The CDR3 runs to 14 residues. The CDR3 bases are TGCAGCGTTGAAGATTGGTGGGTCCAAGAGACCCAGTACTTC. Translated, it gives CSVEDWWVQETQYF.

The V and J genes are TRBV7-6 and TRBJ2-3, with 13 bases identical to TRBD2. The CDR3 is 18 amino acids. Germline lookup yields CDR1 SGHVS and CDR2 FNYEAQ. The V segment lost 5 bases and the J segment 1 base; nucleotides outside the gene matches: 9. CDR3 nucleotide sequence: TGTGCCAGCAGCCCCTGGACTAGCGGGGGATTCGGCACAGATACGCAGTATTTT. Protein sequence: CASSPWTSGGFGTDTQYF.

The chain couples TRBV29-1 to TRBJ2-7; the D call may be TRBD1 or TRBD2 (5 bases each). Germline lookup yields CDR1 SQVTM and CDR2 ANQGSEA. The CDR3 consists of 15 residues. V dropped 7 bases and J dropped 5 bases, with 24 bases sitting between them. CDR3 residues: CSAATRGRVGDEQYF. CDR3 sequence (DNA): TGCAGCGCGGCTACTAGGGGACGCGTAGGCGACGAGCAGTACTTC.

This clonotype was detected a few times. The gene calls are TRBV20-1 and TRBJ2-1; maybe TRBD2 (5 bases). V was clipped by 0 bases and J by 8 bases, with 8 bases between them. Germline V gene sequence: CDR1 DFQATT, CDR2 SNEGSKA (reference sequence). The length of the CDR3 is 12 residues. The CDR3 DNA reads TGCAGTGCTAGAGACCGGGAACATGAGCAGTTCTTC. Amino acid sequence: CSARDREHEQFF.

The rearrangement uses TRBV3-1 and TRBJ1-6; 9 bases align to TRBD1. Looked up from germline, CDR1 is LGHDT and CDR2 is YNNKEL (reference sequence). This CDR3 contains 16 residues. V was pared by 1 base and J by 9 bases, with 7 bases of the junction left unmatched. This CDR3 is CASSQAWTGAGSPLHF. CDR3 bases: TGTGCCAGCAGCCAAGCCTGGACAGGGGCCGGTTCACCCCTCCACTTT.

The chain combines TRBV6-1 with TRBJ1-1; perhaps TRBD1 as D (6 bases). Germline lookup yields CDR1 MNHNS and CDR2 SASEGT. Trimming took 4 bases from V and 5 from J, leaving 17 bases between them. The CDR3 has 15 residues. The CDR3 sequence is CASSAPTQGATEAFF. Here the CDR3 DNA reads TGTGCCAGCAGTGCCCCCACACAGGGAGCAACTGAAGCTTTCTTT.

This clonotype was counted many times. The chain joins TRBV5-1 to TRBJ1-1; 10 positions match TRBD1. CDR3 length: 15 amino acids. Germline V gives CDR1 SGHRS, CDR2 YFSETQ. The J segment lost 6 bases and the V segment lost 0 bases, leaving 5 bases of the junction unmatched. The DNA of the CDR3 is TGCGCCAGCAGCTTGGAGGGACAGGGGATTGCTGAAGCTTTCTTT. This gives the protein CASSLEGQGIAEAFF.

The chain employs TRBV20-1 and TRBJ2-1; 12 bases agree with TRBD2. The CDR3 totals 16 residues. Per the germline V gene, CDR1 is DFQATT and CDR2 is SNEGSKA (reference sequence). Trimming at V came to 6 bases and at J to 4 bases, leaving 10 bases not matched to a gene. The CDR3 region is CSARELAGGGYNEQFF. For the CDR3, the DNA is TGCAGTGCCAGGGAACTAGCGGGGGGTGGGTACAATGAGCAGTTCTTC.

This clonotype was seen more than once but under ten times. The chain is built from TRBV20-1 and TRBJ2-5, with 7 bases fitting TRBD2. Germline CDR1 and CDR2: DFQATT and SNEGSKA (reference sequence). This CDR3 spans 14 amino acids. Trimming cost V 6 bases and J 3 bases; bases outside gene matches: 10. In nucleotides, the CDR3 is TGCAGTGCCATGAAGGTAGCGGGCAAAGAGACCCAGTACTTC. The encoded protein is CSAMKVAGKETQYF.

This clonotype turned up a few times. The chain joins TRBV5-4 to TRBJ2-1; TRBD2 matches 9 bases. Trimming cost V 0 bases and J 15 bases; bases outside gene matches: 4. This CDR3 contains 12 residues. Germline lookup yields CDR1 SGHNT and CDR2 YYREEE (reference sequence). Here the CDR3 reads CASSLGASGVFF. In DNA form, the CDR3 reads TGTGCCAGCAGCTTGGGGGCTAGCGGGGTGTTCTTC. The full variable domain, completed using reference TRBV5-4 and TRBJ2-1, is ETGVTQSPTHLIKTRGQQVTLRCSSQSGHNTVSWYQQALGQGPQFIFQYYREEENGRGNFPPRFSGLQFPNYSSELNVNALELDDSALYLCASSLGASGVFFGPGTRLTVL.